This T cell receptor (beta chain) appears in the sequencing data of a study of radiation and T cells in renal cell carcinoma. V lost 2 bases and J lost 5, with 13 bases in between. The CDR3 extends over 14 amino acids. Per the germline V gene, CDR1 is SGHRS and CDR2 is YFSETQ. The assay was immunoSEQ multiplex PCR, and TCRdb's table has in-frame clones only and misses some. The sample includes some 120,000 clones, around 90% of them seen just once. Specified time point: blood 2 weeks post-SBRT. Treatment defined: 15 Gy SBRT to primary tumor, nephrectomy 4 weeks later. Radiation-treated patients gave blood at baseline, week 2 and week 4.

The chain carries TRBV5-1 and TRBJ1-2; D call uncertain. The origin of this receptor is a woman in her sixties or seventies with renal cell carcinoma. The input for sequencing was blood, taken from a patient whose treatment included radiotherapy and nephrectomy. DNA for the CDR3: TGCGCCAGCAGCTTCGAAACGAGTTGGTATGGCTACACCTTC. This encodes CASSFETSWYGYTF.